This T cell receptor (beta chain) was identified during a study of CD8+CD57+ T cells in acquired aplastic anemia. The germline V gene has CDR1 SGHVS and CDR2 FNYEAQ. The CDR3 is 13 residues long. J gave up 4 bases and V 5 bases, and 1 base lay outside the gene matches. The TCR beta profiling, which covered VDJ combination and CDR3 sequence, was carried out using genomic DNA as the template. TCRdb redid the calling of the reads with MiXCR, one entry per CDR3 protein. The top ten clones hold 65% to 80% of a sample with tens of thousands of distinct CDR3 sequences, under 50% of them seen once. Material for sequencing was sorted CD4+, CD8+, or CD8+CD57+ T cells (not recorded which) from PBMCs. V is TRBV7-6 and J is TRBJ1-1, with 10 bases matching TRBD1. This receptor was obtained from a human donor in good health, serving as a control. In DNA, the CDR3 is TGTGCCAGCAGCCGGGACAGGGGCACTGAAGCTTTCTTT. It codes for CASSRDRGTEAFF.